This TCR beta chain is drawn from a study of blood T cells in healthy people across ages. A word on this clonotype: Its antigen remains unknown.

It was with a sample-barcoded 5' primer and a J-beta primer mix that a second PCR of roughly 7 to 12 cycles was run. TCRdb used MiXCR to reprocess the 5' RACE reads, holding one entry per CDR3 protein. The profile shows 1,500,000 or so distinct CDR3 sequences, approximately 39% of them singletons. Study results and caveats: Whereas aged donors had fewer naive CD4+ cells, long-lived donors had more of them and higher diversity.

The source is a woman aged 18-35 years in good health. Input material: blood.

The DNA for the CDR3 is TGTGCCAGCAGTCCGGGGTTGTCACTCGGAAACATTCAGTACTTC. Its protein is CASSPGLSLGNIQYF. The V gene is TRBV25-1, the J gene TRBJ2-4; perhaps TRBD2 as D (5 bases). Looked up from germline, CDR1 is MGHDK and CDR2 is SYGVNS. Trimming stripped 5 bases from V and 6 bases from J, with 17 bases between. CDR3 length: 15 amino acids. Filled out from reference TRBV25-1 and TRBJ2-4, the complete variable domain reads EADIYQTPRYLVIGTGKKITLECSQTMGHDKMYWYQQDPGMELHLIHYSYGVNSTEKGDLSSESTVSRIRTEHFPLTLESARPSHTSQYLCASSPGLSLGNIQYFGAGTRLSVL.